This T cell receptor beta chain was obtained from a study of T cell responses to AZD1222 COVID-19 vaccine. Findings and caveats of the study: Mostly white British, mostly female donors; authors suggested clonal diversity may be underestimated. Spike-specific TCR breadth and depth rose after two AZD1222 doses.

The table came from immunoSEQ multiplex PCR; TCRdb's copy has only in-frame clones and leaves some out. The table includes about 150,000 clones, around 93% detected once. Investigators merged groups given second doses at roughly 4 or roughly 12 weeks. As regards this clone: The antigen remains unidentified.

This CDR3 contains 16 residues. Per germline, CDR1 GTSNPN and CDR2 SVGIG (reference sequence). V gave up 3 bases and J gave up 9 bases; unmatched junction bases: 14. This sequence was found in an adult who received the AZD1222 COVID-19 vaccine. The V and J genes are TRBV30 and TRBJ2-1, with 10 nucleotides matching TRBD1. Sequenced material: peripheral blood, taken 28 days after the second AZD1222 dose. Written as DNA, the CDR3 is TGTGCCTGGAGATCCGGGACAGGGGCCTGGTTCGGTGAGCAGTTCTTC. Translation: CAWRSGTGAWFGEQFF.